This TCR beta chain was obtained from a study of blood T cells in healthy people across ages. The wider study: Per every two T cells, about one barcoded beta molecule was captured by template switching.

This clonotype has ten or more counts. CDR3 length: 11 amino acids. Trimming left V 6 bases short and J 8 bases short, with 10 bases between. It was with a sample-barcoded 5' primer and a J-beta primer mix that a second PCR of roughly 7 to 12 cycles was run. The authors tagged each cDNA molecule using a template-switch adaptor with 12 random nucleotides. TCRdb analysed the 5' RACE reads with MiXCR anew, one entry per CDR3 protein. The table has fewer than 1.5 million distinct CDR3 sequences, around 42% seen once. Isolated PBMCs totaled at least 6 million in each sample. Source material: blood. This receptor was obtained from a young woman in good health. The chain is built from TRBV12-3 or TRBV12-4 and TRBJ1-2; D ambiguous. For the CDR3, the DNA is TGTGCCAGCAGCCCTGGAGGCGGCTACACCTTC. Its translation is CASSPGGGYTF.